Shown below are 5 T cell receptor beta chains from a single sample sequenced in a study of vaccination and CD4 T cells after COVID-19. Treatment denoted: roughly 10-day PBMC culture with coronavirus spike peptide pools or control peptides (ViraFEST assay). Samples of CD4+ T cells were obtained from the unexposed donor before the COVID-19 pandemic (2011-2018). An Oncomine TCR Beta short-read assay was used to sequence the DNA from cultured CD4+ T cells. TCRdb re-derived calls from the PCR reads in MiXCR, one entry per CDR3 protein. The sample contains 6,400 or so distinct CDR3 sequences, under 35% of which appear only once. Their recognized antigens are unknown. The specimen was CD4+ T cells from blood, cultured in vitro. Every receptor here comes from a human donor in good health.

This clonotype was detected only a few times. The V gene is TRBV6-5, the J gene TRBJ1-2, with TRBD1 matching 8 bases. The CDR3 extends over 13 amino acids. Germline values: CDR1 MNHEY, CDR2 SVGAGI. Germline trimming cut 2 bases from V and 8 bases from J; bases unmatched to any gene: 4. The DNA for the CDR3 is TGTGCCAGCAGTTACGGGACAGGCTCGGGCTACACCTTC. It specifies CASSYGTGSGYTF.

The rearrangement links TRBV12-3 or TRBV12-4 to TRBJ2-5; D ambiguous. The V and J ends lost 3 bases and 2 bases respectively, with 10 bases between them. The CDR3 has 14 residues. CDR3 nucleotides: TGTGCCAGCAGTTTTACACAGAGACAAGAGACCCAGTACTTC. Amino acids: CASSFTQRQETQYF.

The chain has TRBV29-1 and TRBJ1-1; no clear D. Germline V gene data show CDR1 as SQVTM and CDR2 as ANQGSEA. CDR3 length: 15 residues. V dropped 8 bases and J dropped 4 bases, with 23 bases sitting between them. CDR3 in amino acids: CSHGEFGRSGTEAFF. The DNA for the CDR3 is TGCAGCCACGGAGAATTCGGGAGGTCTGGCACTGAAGCTTTCTTT.

This clonotype was found once. V is TRBV5-8 and J is TRBJ2-1; 10 bases fit TRBD2. V was pared by 3 bases and J by 9 bases, with 9 bases of the junction left unmatched. The CDR3 contains 15 residues. Germline V gene lookup returns CDR1 SGHTS and CDR2 YDEGEE. CDR3 in amino acids: CASSSPSGGRSEQFF. CDR3 sequence (DNA): TGTGCCAGCAGCTCCCCTAGCGGGGGTCGAAGTGAGCAGTTCTTC.

This chain joins TRBV27 and TRBJ1-2; D remains ambiguous. V was trimmed by 2 bases and J by 4 bases, leaving 8 bases between them. This CDR3 is 13 amino acids long. From germline, CDR1 is MNHEY and CDR2 SMNVEV (reference sequence). Here the CDR3 reads CASSLGPIYGYTF. Here the CDR3 DNA reads TGTGCCAGCAGTTTAGGACCGATCTATGGCTACACCTTC.